This T cell receptor beta chain was profiled in a study of blood T cell repertoires in COVID-19. Study at large: Acute and convalescent COVID-19 samples came from the United States, Italy and Spain.

Data came from immunoSEQ multiplex PCR; TCRdb stores just in-frame clones and leaves some out. The sample lists roughly 500,000 clones; roughly nine tenths were seen once. Trimming shortened V by 1 base and J by 3 bases, and 7 bases separated the two germline ends. The CDR3 loop spans 14 amino acids. Germline assignment: CDR1 KGHDR and CDR2 SFDVKD. The material sequenced was PBMCs or T cells enriched from blood (not recorded which). The rearrangement links TRBV24-1 to TRBJ2-3; D is undetermined. The sequence was collected from a woman aged 60-70 years who had recovered from COVID-19. The CDR3 bases are TGTGCCACCAGTGATTTCGTGGAGACAGATACGCAGTATTTT. This translates into CATSDFVETDTQYF.